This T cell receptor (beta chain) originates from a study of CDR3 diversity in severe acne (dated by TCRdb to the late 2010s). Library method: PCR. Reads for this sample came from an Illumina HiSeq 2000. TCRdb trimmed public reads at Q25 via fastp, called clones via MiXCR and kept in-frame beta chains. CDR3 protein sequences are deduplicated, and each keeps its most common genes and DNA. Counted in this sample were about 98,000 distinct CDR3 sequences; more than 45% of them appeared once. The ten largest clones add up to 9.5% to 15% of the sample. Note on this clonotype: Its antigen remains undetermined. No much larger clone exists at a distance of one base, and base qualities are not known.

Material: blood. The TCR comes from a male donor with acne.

In nucleotides, the sequence is TGTGCCAGTAGTATCGAGGGTGCTGGGGCCAACGTCCTGACTTTC. It encodes CASSIEGAGANVLTF. The rearranged chain carries TRBV19 and TRBJ2-6; possibly the D gene is TRBD2, per 5 matching bases. V is reduced by 3 bases and J by 2 bases, leaving a spacing of 8 bases between them. From the cysteine through the phenylalanine, the CDR3 covers 15 amino acids. Of all the DNA, just the CDR3 is kept, 45 bases in frame from base 1. Sequences LNHDA (CDR1) and SQIVND (CDR2) are obtained from the germline V gene (reference sequence).